This T cell receptor beta chain emerged from a study of cytomegalovirus exposure and HLA in healthy donors. Across the study: From HLA-typed donors, an early data release held about 92 million unique TCRs.

Germline values: CDR1 GTSNPN, CDR2 SVGIG (reference sequence). There are 12 residues in the CDR3. V was pared by 3 bases and J by 11 bases, with 16 bases between. This clone was recorded only once. The antigen is unknown. Study-level points and caveats: Productive status was seen about 87% or about 30% of the time for most TCR beta V segments in an earlier analysis.

The PCR had 60 Vbeta and 13 Jbeta primers. The method was immunoSEQ multiplex PCR; TCRdb's version includes in-frame clones alone and lacks a portion of them. The table records 130,000 to 150,000 clones, 60% to 85% of them present only once. The chain has TRBV30 and TRBJ1-2; D is unresolved. Material for sequencing was PBMCs. The source is a male donor in good health and CMV-seronegative. CDR3 sequence reads: CAWSESAIGYTF. Here the CDR3 DNA reads TGTGCCTGGAGCGAGAGTGCGATCGGGTACACCTTC.